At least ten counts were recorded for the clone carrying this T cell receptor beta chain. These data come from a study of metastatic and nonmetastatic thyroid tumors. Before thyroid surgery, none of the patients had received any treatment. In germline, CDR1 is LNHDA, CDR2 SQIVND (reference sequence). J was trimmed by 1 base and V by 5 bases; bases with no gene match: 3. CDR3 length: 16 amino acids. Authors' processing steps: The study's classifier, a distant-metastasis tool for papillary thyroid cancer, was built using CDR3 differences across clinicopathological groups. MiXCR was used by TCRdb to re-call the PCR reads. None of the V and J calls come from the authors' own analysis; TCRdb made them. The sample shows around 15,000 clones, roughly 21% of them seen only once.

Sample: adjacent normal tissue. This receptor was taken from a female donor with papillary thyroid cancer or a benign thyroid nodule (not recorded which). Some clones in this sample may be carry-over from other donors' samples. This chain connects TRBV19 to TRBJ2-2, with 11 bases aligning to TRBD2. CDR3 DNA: TGTGCCAGTAGTCTTCTAGCGGGAGGGAACACCGGGGAGCTGTTTTTT. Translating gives CASSLLAGGNTGELFF.